This TCR beta chain came from a study of immune heterogeneity within non-small cell lung tumors. Study-wide background: Tumors were classified as 4 squamous cell carcinomas, under 11 non-squamous carcinomas and 1 not otherwise specified. Overall study results and limits: Some T-cell receptor beta clonotypes occurred at high frequency. These high-frequency clonotypes were largely distinct between individual patients. Identical dominant CDR3 beta clonotypes were found recurring across a patient's tumor sites, along with site-unique high-frequency clones.

Multiplex PCR amplified TCR beta CDR3 with 32 V and 13 J primers. TCRdb re-called the multiplex PCR reads through MiXCR, storing one row per CDR3 protein. The table includes 14,000 to 15,000 distinct CDR3 sequences, approximately 30% detected once. The template consisted of bulk tumor genomic DNA, with roughly 0.55 ug used per sample. Several biopsies per primary tumor, spaced far apart, were taken during surgery. The study enrolled patients with untreated, newly diagnosed non-small cell lung cancer who underwent curative surgery. Patients newly diagnosed with non-small cell lung cancer and having curative-intent surgery served as donors. This clonotype appeared a few times. Its antigen is as yet unknown. V lost 1 base and J lost 6, with 12 bases in between. The CDR3 covers 14 residues. Germline assignment: CDR1 MNHEY and CDR2 SVGAGI.

The TCR sequence derives from a man aged 40-49 years with non-small cell lung cancer. Sequencing was done on a sample of lung tumor tissue. The V call is TRBV6-5, the J call TRBJ1-2; D is unresolved. The CDR3 region is CASSYLNLGHGYTF. In DNA form, the CDR3 reads TGTGCCAGCAGTTACTTGAATTTGGGCCATGGCTACACCTTC.